The subject of this entry is one TCR beta chain. The junction had 8 bases not matched to a gene; V was cut back by 6 bases and J by 3 bases. The CDR3 contains 16 residues. Germline assignment: CDR1 WNHNN and CDR2 SYGVQD (reference sequence). The data were taken from a study of blood T cell repertoires in COVID-19. Background on the study: The analysed material was cDNA or gDNA that came from T cells, B-cell-depleted T cells, or PBMCs.

Per the original data handling: Reference gene primer amplification gave nucleated cell count estimates. The table came from immunoSEQ multiplex PCR; TCRdb's copy has only in-frame clones and leaves some out. V, J and clone size were drawn from that table, and D and trimming were deduced from the DNA. The sample consists of 100,000 or so clones, roughly 89% of them appearing once. The sequence came from a man between 65 and 79 years old with acute or convalescent COVID-19. Sequences were obtained from peripheral blood. The chain links TRBV10-1 to TRBJ2-3, with 11 bases that match TRBD1. This CDR3 is CASSLGTGGITDTQYF. For the CDR3, the DNA is TGCGCCAGCAGCCTCGGGACAGGGGGGATTACAGATACGCAGTATTTT.